Sequencing of this TCR beta chain was carried out in a study of identical twins. Notes on the study in general: The models systematically underestimated how much out-of-frame TCR alpha was shared in monozygotic twins.

Germline V gene data show CDR1 as PRHDT and CDR2 as FYEKMQ (reference sequence). CDR3 length: 12 residues. The V end was cut by 6 bases, the J end by 4 bases, with 8 bases between. Points on this clonotype: Its target is not known.

cDNA molecules carried unique molecular identifiers, and template switching added a universal primer site. TCRdb independently ran MiXCR on the 5' RACE reads; one entry per CDR3 protein. In the table there are 200,000 to 250,000 distinct CDR3 sequences, 7.5% of which are singletons. The same data also contributed to another study, on yellow fever vaccine responses in identical twins.

This TCR was recovered from a young woman in good health. The sequenced sample consisted of CD8+ T cells sorted from blood. The rearrangement joins TRBV13 to TRBJ2-3, with TRBD2 as a possible D gene (5 bases). The CDR3 reads CASSEGPDTQYF. The CDR3 DNA follows: TGTGCCAGCAGTGAGGGCCCAGATACGCAGTATTTT.